This entry lists 13 T cell receptor beta chains sequenced from one sample in a study of T-cell memory formation after mild COVID-19. TCRdb ran MiXCR on the 5' RACE reads and lists one entry per CDR3 protein. The sample lists fewer than 450,000 distinct CDR3 sequences; more than 20% were seen once. Sequenced: PBMCs or a T cell subset sorted from them (not recorded which). Every receptor here comes from an adult woman who had mild COVID-19 (a few samples of this study predate the infection). Cell type and time point are not known.

Only a few counts were recorded for this clonotype. The chain carries TRBV2 and TRBJ2-3; a weak D match, TRBD2 (5 bases). The V and J ends lost 1 base and 0 bases respectively, with 11 bases between them. Germline loops: CDR1 SNHLY, CDR2 FYNNEI. The CDR3 is 16 amino acids. CDR3 amino acids: CASSEDEGGSTDTQYF. CDR3 nucleotide sequence: TGTGCCAGCAGTGAAGACGAGGGCGGTAGCACAGATACGCAGTATTTT.

The rearrangement links TRBV15 to TRBJ2-7, with 11 bases lining up with TRBD2. V dropped 3 bases and J dropped 5; count of bases not matched to a gene: 6. CDR3 length: 15 residues. The germline gives CDR1 LNHNV, CDR2 YYDKDF (reference sequence). The CDR3 region is CATSSYGTSGDEQYF. CDR3 sequence (DNA): TGTGCCACCAGCAGCTACGGGACTAGCGGTGACGAGCAGTACTTC.

The rearrangement links TRBV7-2 to TRBJ2-7; D unclear. The CDR3 consists of 14 residues. The germline CDR1 and CDR2 sequences are SGHTA and FQGNSA. V shed 6 bases and J shed 1 base, with 13 bases lying between them. CDR3 protein: CASSPAPGSYEQYF. CDR3 in DNA: TGTGCCAGCAGTCCAGCACCCGGATCCTACGAGCAGTACTTC.

The rearrangement uses TRBV4-1 and TRBJ2-5; the match to TRBD1 covers 10 bases. Germline CDR1 MGHRA, CDR2 YSYEKL. The CDR3 totals 15 residues. V gave up 1 base and J gave up 5 bases; unmatched junction bases: 4. The CDR3 DNA follows: TGCGCCAGCAGCCAAGGTCCGGGACAGGGGGAGACCCAGTACTTC. This codes for CASSQGPGQGETQYF.

This clonotype occurred a few times. The chain has TRBV7-9 and TRBJ2-5, with D unclear. The CDR3 consists of 12 residues. The ends were cut back, 8 bases at V and 4 bases at J, with 11 bases in the middle. Germline assignment: CDR1 SEHNR and CDR2 FQNEAQ (reference sequence). This chain's CDR3 is CASGLSPETQYF. In DNA, the CDR3 is TGTGCCAGCGGCCTATCCCCAGAGACCCAGTACTTC. Full variable domain (missing parts from reference TRBV7-9 and TRBJ2-5): DTGVSQNPRHKITKRGQNVTFRCDPISEHNRLYWYRQTLGQGPEFLTYFQNEAQLEKSRLLSDRFSAERPKGSFSTLEIQRTEQGDSAMYLCASGLSPETQYFGPGTRLLVL.

This clonotype was detected a few times. The chain employs TRBV6-2 or TRBV6-3 and TRBJ1-1, with 11 nucleotides matching TRBD1. Germline V gene data show CDR1 as MNHEY and CDR2 as SVGEGT. This CDR3 has 15 amino acids. V lost 5 bases and J lost 4; bases outside the gene matches: 6. CDR3 amino acids: CASSLSGTGGTEAFF. The DNA of the CDR3 is TGTGCCAGCAGTCTTTCGGGGACAGGGGGCACTGAAGCTTTCTTT.

This clonotype was seen a few times. CDR3 sequence (DNA): TGTGCCAGCAGCCGGGGTAGCGGGGGTTCCTACAATGAGCAGTTCTTC. Its protein is CASSRGSGGSYNEQFF. V is TRBV3-1 and J is TRBJ2-1; 9 nucleotides line up with TRBD2. In germline, CDR1 is LGHDT, CDR2 YNNKEL (reference sequence). With 4 bases clipped from V and 1 base from J, the junction kept 5 bases outside the gene matches. This CDR3 is built from 16 residues.

This clonotype has more than one count but fewer than ten. This chain uses TRBV3-1 with TRBJ2-2, with 9 bases aligning to TRBD2. The V and J ends lost 0 bases and 0 bases, in that order; junction bases with no gene match: 5. Germline assignment: CDR1 LGHDT and CDR2 YNNKEL (reference sequence). The CDR3 consists of 18 residues. The CDR3 DNA reads TGTGCCAGCAGCCAAGATCCCCTAGCGGGGACGAACACCGGGGAGCTGTTTTTT. Protein: CASSQDPLAGTNTGELFF. The full variable domain, its missing parts supplied by reference TRBV3-1 and TRBJ2-2, is DTAVSQTPKYLVTQMGNDKSIKCEQNLGHDTMYWYKQDSKKFLKIMFSYNNKELIINETVPNRFSPKSPDKAHLNLHINSLELGDSAVYFCASSQDPLAGTNTGELFFGEGSRLTVL.

V is TRBV7-2 and J is TRBJ2-5, with no clear D. Germline-derived CDR1 and CDR2 are SGHTA and FQGNSA. The CDR3 spans 12 residues. Deletions cut 2 bases from V and 13 bases from J, with 14 bases between. CDR3 in DNA: TGTGCCAGCAGCTTATACGGGCAGGCGTTGTACTTC. The encoded protein is CASSLYGQALYF.

This clonotype was picked up a small number of times. The genes are TRBV7-2 and TRBJ2-3, with 13 bases that match TRBD2. J gave up 1 base and V 1 base, and 2 bases lay outside the gene matches. CDR3 length: 17 residues. Per germline, CDR1 SGHTA and CDR2 FQGNSA. The CDR3 sequence is CASSLELAGGGTDTQYF. CDR3 DNA sequence: TGTGCCAGCAGCTTAGAACTAGCGGGGGGGGGCACAGATACGCAGTATTTT.

The chain combines TRBV5-1 with TRBJ2-1; D may be TRBD1 (5 bases). There are 18 residues in the CDR3. Deletions cut 0 bases from V and 6 bases from J, with 22 bases between. The germline CDR1 and CDR2 sequences are SGHRS and YFSETQ. The CDR3 loop is CASSLGTGQLLVGNEQFF. The CDR3 DNA reads as TGCGCCAGCAGCTTGGGAACAGGACAACTACTGGTGGGCAATGAGCAGTTCTTC.

The chain is built from TRBV29-1 and TRBJ2-3; D is undetermined. The CDR3 length is 13 residues. Trimming left V 5 bases short and J 0 bases short, with 9 bases between. Germline CDR1 is SQVTM and CDR2 is ANQGSEA. The CDR3 bases are TGCAGCGTTAGGCCCGACAGCACAGATACGCAGTATTTT. Translated: CSVRPDSTDTQYF.

Comments on this clonotype: One end of the junction does not line up with germline, which may come from a read error. This chain joins TRBV12-3 or TRBV12-4 and TRBJ1-3, with D uncertain. The CDR3 covers 14 residues. CDR3 DNA: TGTGCCAGCTGTTTCTCCCCTCCTGGAAACACCATATATTTT. This sequence encodes CASCFSPPGNTIYF.